This T cell receptor beta chain was recovered during a study of T cells in Graves' hyperthyroidism and ophthalmopathy. Study at large: The authors collected peripheral blood at initial diagnosis, before any treatment. Overall study results and limits: Classification by a 13 V-J model distinguished ophthalmopathy from stable hyperthyroidism.

The study enrolled patients aged 18 to 65 with newly diagnosed hyperthyroidism of under 2 months' duration. About this clonotype: What it recognizes is unknown.

Amplified regions were TCR beta CDR3 sequences from RNA transcripts. An initial round of RT-PCR targeting the TCR CDR3 relied on the HTBI primer set. TCRdb reprocessed the multiplex PCR reads with MiXCR, giving one entry per CDR3 protein. The table includes around 190,000 distinct CDR3 sequences, roughly a sixth detected once. This CDR3 has 19 amino acids. V lost 4 bases to trimming and J lost 0 bases; unmatched junction nucleotides: 17. Germline lookup yields CDR1 MNHEY and CDR2 SMNVEV (reference sequence). The chain recombines TRBV27 with TRBJ2-5; TRBD1 agrees at 7 bases. This receptor was identified in a woman aged 50 to 60 with Graves' hyperthyroidism. Sample: blood. The CDR3 bases are TGTGCCAGCAGTTACCTCCCCCTACAGGGGACGAGGGACCAAGAGACCCAGTACTTC. Its protein is CASSYLPLQGTRDQETQYF.